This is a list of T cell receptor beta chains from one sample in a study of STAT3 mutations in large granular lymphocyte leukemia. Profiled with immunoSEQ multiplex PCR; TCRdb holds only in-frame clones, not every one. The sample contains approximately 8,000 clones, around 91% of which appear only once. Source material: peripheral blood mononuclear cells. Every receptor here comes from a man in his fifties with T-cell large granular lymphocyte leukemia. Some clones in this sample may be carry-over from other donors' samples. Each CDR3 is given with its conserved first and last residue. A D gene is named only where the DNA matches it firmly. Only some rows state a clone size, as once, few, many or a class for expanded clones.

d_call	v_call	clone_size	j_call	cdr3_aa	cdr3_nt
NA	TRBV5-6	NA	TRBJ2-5	CASSFYRETQYF	TGTGCCAGCAGCTTCTACAGGGAGACCCAGTACTTC
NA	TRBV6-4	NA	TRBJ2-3	CASSSGSTDTQYF	TGTGCCAGCAGTAGCGGGAGCACAGATACGCAGTATTTT
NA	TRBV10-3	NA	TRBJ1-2	CAISRDLNYGYTF	TGTGCCATCTCCAGGGACTTGAACTATGGCTACACCTTC
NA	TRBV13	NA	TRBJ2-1	CASSLGGTHSYNEQFF	TGTGCCAGCAGCTTAGGTGGGACTCACTCCTACAATGAGCAGTTCTTC
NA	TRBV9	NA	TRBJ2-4	CASSDRDQNIQYF	TGTGCCAGCAGCGACAGGGACCAAAACATTCAGTACTTC
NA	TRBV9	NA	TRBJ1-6	CASSPGGGTSPLHF	TGTGCCAGCAGCCCAGGAGGGGGTACGTCACCCCTCCACTTT
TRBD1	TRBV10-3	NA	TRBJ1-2	CAISESGTGFGYTF	TGTGCCATCAGTGAGTCGGGGACAGGGTTTGGCTACACCTTC
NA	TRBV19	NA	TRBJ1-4	CASSKEGRANEKLFF	TGTGCCAGTAGCAAAGAGGGGAGAGCTAATGAAAAACTGTTTTTT
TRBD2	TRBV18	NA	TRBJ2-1	CASSPASGGLLSYNEQFF	TGTGCCAGCTCACCGGCTAGCGGGGGGCTCCTGTCCTACAATGAGCAGTTCTTC
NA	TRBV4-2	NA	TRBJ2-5	CASSQDFSGQETQYF	TGTGCCAGCAGCCAAGATTTTTCGGGACAAGAGACCCAGTACTTC
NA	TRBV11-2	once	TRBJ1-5	CASSYDSNQPQHF	TGTGCCAGCAGCTACGACAGCAATCAGCCCCAGCATTTT
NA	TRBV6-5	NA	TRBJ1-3	CATTFGAGNTIYF	TGTGCCACCACGTTCGGGGCTGGAAACACCATATATTTT
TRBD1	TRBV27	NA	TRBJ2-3	CASSLWQGATDTQYF	TGTGCCAGCAGTTTATGGCAGGGGGCTACAGATACGCAGTATTTT
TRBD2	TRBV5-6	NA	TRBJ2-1	CASQRGEYTHEQFF	TGTGCCTCCCAGCGGGGGGAATATACCCATGAGCAGTTCTTC
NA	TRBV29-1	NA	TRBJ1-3	CSMLRGNTIYF	TGCAGCATGTTGAGGGGAAACACCATATATTTT
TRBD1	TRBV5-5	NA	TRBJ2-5	CASSFPGGRETQYF	TGTGCCAGCAGCTTCCCAGGGGGTAGAGAGACCCAGTACTTC